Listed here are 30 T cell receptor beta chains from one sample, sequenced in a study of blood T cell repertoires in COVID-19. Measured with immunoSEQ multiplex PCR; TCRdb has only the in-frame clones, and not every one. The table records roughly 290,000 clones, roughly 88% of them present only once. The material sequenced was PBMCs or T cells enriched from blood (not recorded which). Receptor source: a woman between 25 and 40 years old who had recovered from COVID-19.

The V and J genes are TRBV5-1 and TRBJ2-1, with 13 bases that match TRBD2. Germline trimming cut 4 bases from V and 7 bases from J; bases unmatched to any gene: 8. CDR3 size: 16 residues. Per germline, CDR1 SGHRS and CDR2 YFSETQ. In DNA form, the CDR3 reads TGCGCCAGCAGCCCCTGGACTAGCGGGAGACAAAATGAGCAGTTCTTC. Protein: CASSPWTSGRQNEQFF.

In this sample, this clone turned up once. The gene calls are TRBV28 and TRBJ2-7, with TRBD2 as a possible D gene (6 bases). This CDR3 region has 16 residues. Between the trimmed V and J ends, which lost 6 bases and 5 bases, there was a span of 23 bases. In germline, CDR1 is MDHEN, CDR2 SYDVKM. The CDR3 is CASSTDGGGNGNEQYF. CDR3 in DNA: TGTGCCAGCAGCACCGATGGAGGAGGGAACGGGAACGAGCAGTACTTC.

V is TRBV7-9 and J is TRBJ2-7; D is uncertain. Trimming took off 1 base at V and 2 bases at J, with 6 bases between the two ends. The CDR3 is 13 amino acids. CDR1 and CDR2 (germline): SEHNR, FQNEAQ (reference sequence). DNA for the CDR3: TGTGCCAGCAGCTTAGACAGTACCTACGAGCAGTACTTC. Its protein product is CASSLDSTYEQYF.

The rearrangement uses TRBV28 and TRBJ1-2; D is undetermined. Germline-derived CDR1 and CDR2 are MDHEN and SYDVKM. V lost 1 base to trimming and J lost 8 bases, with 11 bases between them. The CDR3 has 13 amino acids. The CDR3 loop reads CASSLSGIHGYTF. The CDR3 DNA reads TGTGCCAGCAGTTTATCGGGAATTCACGGCTACACCTTC.

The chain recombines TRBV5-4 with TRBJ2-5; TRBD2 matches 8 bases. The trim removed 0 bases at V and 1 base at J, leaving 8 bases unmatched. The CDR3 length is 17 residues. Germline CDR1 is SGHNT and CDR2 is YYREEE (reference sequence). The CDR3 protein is CASSLVGRGASQETQYF. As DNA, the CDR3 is TGTGCCAGCAGCTTGGTTGGGCGGGGGGCCTCCCAAGAGACCCAGTACTTC. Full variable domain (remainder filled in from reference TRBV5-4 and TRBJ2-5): ETGVTQSPTHLIKTRGQQVTLRCSSQSGHNTVSWYQQALGQGPQFIFQYYREEENGRGNFPPRFSGLQFPNYSSELNVNALELDDSALYLCASSLVGRGASQETQYFGPGTRLLVL.

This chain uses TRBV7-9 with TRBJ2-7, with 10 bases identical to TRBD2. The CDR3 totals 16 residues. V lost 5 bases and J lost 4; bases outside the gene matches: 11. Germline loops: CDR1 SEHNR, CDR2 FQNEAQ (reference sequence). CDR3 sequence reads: CASSLGASGRTYEQYF. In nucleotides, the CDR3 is TGTGCCAGCAGCCTCGGGGCTAGCGGGAGAACTTACGAGCAGTACTTC. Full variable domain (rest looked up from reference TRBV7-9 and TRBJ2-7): DTGVSQNPRHKITKRGQNVTFRCDPISEHNRLYWYRQTLGQGPEFLTYFQNEAQLEKSRLLSDRFSAERPKGSFSTLEIQRTEQGDSAMYLCASSLGASGRTYEQYFGPGTRLTVT.

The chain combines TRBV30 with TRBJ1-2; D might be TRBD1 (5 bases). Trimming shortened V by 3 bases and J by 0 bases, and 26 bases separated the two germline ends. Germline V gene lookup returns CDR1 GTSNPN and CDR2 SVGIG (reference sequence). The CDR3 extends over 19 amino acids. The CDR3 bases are TGTGCCTGGAGGCTAGTCCGGGTTCGGACAAACCCCACTAACTATGGCTACACCTTC. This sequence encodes CAWRLVRVRTNPTNYGYTF.

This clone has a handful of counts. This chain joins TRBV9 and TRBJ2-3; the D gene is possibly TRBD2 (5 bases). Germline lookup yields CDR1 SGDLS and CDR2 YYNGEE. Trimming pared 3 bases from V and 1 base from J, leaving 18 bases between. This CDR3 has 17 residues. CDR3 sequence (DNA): TGTGCCAGCAGCGGTGGAAGTCGCGGACTCCGCACAGATACGCAGTATTTT. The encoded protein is CASSGGSRGLRTDTQYF. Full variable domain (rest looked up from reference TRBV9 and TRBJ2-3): DSGVTQTPKHLITATGQRVTLRCSPRSGDLSVYWYQQSLDQGLQFLIQYYNGEERAKGNILERFSAQQFPDLHSELNLSSLELGDSALYFCASSGGSRGLRTDTQYFGPGTRLTVL.

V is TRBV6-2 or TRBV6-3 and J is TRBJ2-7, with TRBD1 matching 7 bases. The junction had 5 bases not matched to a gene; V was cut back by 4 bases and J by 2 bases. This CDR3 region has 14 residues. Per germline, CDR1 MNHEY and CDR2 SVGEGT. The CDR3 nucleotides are TGTGCCAGCAGTTGGACAGGCGGAACCTACGAGCAGTACTTC. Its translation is CASSWTGGTYEQYF.

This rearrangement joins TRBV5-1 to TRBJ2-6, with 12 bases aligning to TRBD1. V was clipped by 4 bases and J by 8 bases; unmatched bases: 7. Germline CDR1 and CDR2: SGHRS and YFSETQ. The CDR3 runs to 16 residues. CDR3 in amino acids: CASSLGQGALSNVLTF. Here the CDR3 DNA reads TGCGCCAGCAGCCTGGGACAGGGGGCCCTTTCCAACGTCCTGACTTTC.

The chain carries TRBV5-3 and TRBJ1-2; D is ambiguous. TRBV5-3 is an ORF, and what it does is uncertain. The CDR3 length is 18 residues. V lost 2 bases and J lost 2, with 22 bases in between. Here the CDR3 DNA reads TGTGCCAGAAGCTTTGTTCAGGAGGGAGGCAAAACCAACTATGGCTACACCTTC. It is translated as CARSFVQEGGKTNYGYTF.

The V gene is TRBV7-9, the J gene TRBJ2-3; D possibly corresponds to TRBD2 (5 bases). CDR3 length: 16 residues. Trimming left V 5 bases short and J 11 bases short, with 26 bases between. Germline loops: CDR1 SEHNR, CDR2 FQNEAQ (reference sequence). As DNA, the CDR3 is TGTGCCAGCAGCCCACCTCGGGAAGTAGCCCGTTTAAGGCAGTATTTT. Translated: CASSPPREVARLRQYF. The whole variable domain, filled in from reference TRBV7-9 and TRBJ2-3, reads DTGVSQNPRHKITKRGQNVTFRCDPISEHNRLYWYRQTLGQGPEFLTYFQNEAQLEKSRLLSDRFSAERPKGSFSTLEIQRTEQGDSAMYLCASSPPREVARLRQYFGPGTRLTVL.

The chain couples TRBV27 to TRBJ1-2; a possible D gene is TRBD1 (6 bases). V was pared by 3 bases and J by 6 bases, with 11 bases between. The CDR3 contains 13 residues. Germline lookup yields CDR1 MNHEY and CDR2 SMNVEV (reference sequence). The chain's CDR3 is CASSFWQGHGYTF. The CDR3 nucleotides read TGTGCCAGCAGTTTTTGGCAGGGGCATGGCTACACCTTC.

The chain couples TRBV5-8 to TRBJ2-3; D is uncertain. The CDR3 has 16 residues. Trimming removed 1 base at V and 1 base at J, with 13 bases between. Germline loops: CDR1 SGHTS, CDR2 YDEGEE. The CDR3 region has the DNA TGTGCCAGCAGCTTGCTTATAGACACCCGCACAGATACGCAGTATTTT. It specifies CASSLLIDTRTDTQYF.

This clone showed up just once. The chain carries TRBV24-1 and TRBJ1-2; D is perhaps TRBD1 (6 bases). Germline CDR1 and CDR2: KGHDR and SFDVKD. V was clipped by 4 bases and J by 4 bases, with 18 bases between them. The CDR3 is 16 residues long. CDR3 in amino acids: CATSDATGPPVYGYTF. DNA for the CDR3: TGTGCCACCAGTGACGCGACAGGTCCTCCCGTCTATGGCTACACCTTC.

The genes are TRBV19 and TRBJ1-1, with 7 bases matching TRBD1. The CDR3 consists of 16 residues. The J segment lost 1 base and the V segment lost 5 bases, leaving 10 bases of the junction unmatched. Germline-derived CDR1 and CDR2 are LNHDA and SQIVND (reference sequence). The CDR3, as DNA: TGTGCCAGTAGTGCAGGACAGGCTCGTGGGAACACTGAAGCTTTCTTT. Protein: CASSAGQARGNTEAFF.

The CDR3 reads CASSVPVGLAGAHYNEQFF. The CDR3 DNA reads TGTGCCAGCAGCGTACCCGTTGGACTAGCGGGAGCCCACTACAATGAGCAGTTCTTC. This chain connects TRBV9 to TRBJ2-1, with 13 bases aligning to TRBD2. With 1 base clipped from V and 3 bases from J, the junction kept 10 bases outside the gene matches. Germline lookup yields CDR1 SGDLS and CDR2 YYNGEE. The CDR3 extends over 19 amino acids.

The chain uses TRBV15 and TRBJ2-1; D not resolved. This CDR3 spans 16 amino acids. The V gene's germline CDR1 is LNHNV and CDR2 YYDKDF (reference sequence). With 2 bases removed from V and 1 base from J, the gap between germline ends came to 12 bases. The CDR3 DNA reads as TGTGCCACCAGCAGATTGTCGGAGAAATCCTACAATGAGCAGTTCTTC. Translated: CATSRLSEKSYNEQFF. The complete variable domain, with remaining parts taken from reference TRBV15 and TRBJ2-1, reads DAMVIQNPRYQVTQFGKPVTLSCSQTLNHNVMYWYQQKSSQAPKLLFHYYDKDFNNEADTPDNFQSRRPNTSFCFLDIRSPGLGDTAMYLCATSRLSEKSYNEQFFGPGTRLTVL.

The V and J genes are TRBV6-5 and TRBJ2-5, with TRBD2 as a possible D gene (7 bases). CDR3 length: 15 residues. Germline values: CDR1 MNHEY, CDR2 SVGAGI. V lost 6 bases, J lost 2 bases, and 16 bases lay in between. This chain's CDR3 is CASSLNRGAQETQYF. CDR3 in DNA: TGTGCCAGCAGCCTGAATCGGGGGGCACAAGAGACCCAGTACTTC.

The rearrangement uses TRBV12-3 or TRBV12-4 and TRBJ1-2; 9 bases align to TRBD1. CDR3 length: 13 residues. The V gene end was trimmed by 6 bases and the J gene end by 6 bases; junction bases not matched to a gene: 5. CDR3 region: CASSGQGWHGYTF. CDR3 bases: TGTGCCAGCAGCGGACAGGGGTGGCATGGCTACACCTTC.

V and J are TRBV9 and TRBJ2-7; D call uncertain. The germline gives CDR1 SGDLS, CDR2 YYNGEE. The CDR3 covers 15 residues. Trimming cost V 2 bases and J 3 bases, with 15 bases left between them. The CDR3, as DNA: TGTGCCAGCAGCGTTGGCCCCCTTCCCAACTACGAGCAGTACTTC. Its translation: CASSVGPLPNYEQYF.

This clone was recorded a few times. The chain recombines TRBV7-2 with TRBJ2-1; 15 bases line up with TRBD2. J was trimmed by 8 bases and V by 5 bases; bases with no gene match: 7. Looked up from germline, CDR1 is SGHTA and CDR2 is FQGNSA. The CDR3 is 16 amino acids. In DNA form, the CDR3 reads TGTGCCAGCAGCCCTCGGACTAGCGGGGGGGCCGATGAGCAGTTCTTC. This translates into CASSPRTSGGADEQFF.

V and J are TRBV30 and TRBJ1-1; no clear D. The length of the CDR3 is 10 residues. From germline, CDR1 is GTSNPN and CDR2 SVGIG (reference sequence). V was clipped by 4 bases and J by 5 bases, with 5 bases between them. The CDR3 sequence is CAWTKTEAFF. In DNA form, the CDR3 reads TGTGCCTGGACTAAGACTGAAGCTTTCTTT.

As DNA, the CDR3 is TGCAGCGCCAAGGGACAGGGAAACATTCAGTACTTC. Protein: CSAKGQGNIQYF. The chain is built from TRBV29-1 and TRBJ2-4, with 9 bases fitting TRBD1. Germline CDR1 is SQVTM and CDR2 is ANQGSEA. Trimming removed 7 bases from V and 6 bases from J; junction bases left unmatched: 4. The CDR3 extends over 12 amino acids.

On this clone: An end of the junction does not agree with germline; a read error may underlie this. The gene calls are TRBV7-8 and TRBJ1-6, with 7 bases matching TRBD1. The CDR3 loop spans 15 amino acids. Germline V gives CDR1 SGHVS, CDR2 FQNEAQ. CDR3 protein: CASSPSGQYISPLHF. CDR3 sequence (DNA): TGTGCCAGCAGCCCCTCGGGACAGTATATTTCACCCCTCCACTTT.

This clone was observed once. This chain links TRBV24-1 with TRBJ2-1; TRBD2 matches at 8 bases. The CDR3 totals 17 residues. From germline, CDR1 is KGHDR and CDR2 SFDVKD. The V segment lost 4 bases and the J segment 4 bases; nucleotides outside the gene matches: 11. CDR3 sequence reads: CATSDRGVERGYNEQFF. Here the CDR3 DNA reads TGTGCCACCAGTGACCGAGGGGTCGAGCGGGGGTACAATGAGCAGTTCTTC.

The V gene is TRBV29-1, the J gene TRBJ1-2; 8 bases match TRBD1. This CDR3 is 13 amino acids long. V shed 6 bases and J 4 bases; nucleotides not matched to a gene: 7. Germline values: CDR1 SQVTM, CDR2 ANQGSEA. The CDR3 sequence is CSVANRGGYGYTF. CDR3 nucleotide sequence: TGCAGCGTCGCCAACAGGGGGGGCTATGGCTACACCTTC.

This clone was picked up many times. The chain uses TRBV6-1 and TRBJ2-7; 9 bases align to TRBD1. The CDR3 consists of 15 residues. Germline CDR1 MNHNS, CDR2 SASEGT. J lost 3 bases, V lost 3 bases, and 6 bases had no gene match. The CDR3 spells CASSDQETGGYEQYF. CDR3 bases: TGTGCCAGCAGTGACCAAGAGACAGGGGGCTACGAGCAGTACTTC.

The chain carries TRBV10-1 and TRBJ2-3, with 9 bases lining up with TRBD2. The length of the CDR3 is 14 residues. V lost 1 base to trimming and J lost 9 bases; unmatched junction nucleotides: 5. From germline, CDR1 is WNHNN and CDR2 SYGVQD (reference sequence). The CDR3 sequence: CASSEYSGGLTQYF. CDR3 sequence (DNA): TGCGCCAGCAGTGAGTATAGCGGGGGATTGACGCAGTATTTT.

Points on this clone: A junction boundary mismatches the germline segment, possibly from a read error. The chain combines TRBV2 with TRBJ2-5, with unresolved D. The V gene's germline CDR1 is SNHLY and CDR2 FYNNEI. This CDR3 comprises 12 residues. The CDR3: CASSGDKAEFDF. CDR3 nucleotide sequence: TGTGCCAGCAGCGGAGATAAGGCAGAATTTGACTTC.